This T cell receptor (beta chain) appears in the sequencing data of a study of cytomegalovirus exposure and HLA in healthy donors. PCR involved 60 Vbeta and 13 Jbeta primers. TCRdb keeps only in-frame clones here, not all; method: immunoSEQ multiplex PCR. The sample lists roughly 200,000 clones; 80% to 90% were seen once. The sample consisted of PBMCs. The source is a man between 25 and 39 years old in good health and CMV-seronegative.

The CDR3 DNA follows: TGTGCCAGTAGTATAGGACAGGGGGCCTGGCAGCCCCAGCATTTT. It translates to CASSIGQGAWQPQHF. The chain combines TRBV19 with TRBJ1-5; 10 positions agree with TRBD1. The V gene's germline CDR1 is LNHDA and CDR2 SQIVND (reference sequence). Trimming removed 1 base from V and 7 bases from J; junction bases left unmatched: 4. This CDR3 region has 15 residues.